This T cell receptor beta chain was recorded in a study of T cells in Graves' hyperthyroidism and ophthalmopathy. About the study: Before treatment of any kind, peripheral blood was taken at initial diagnosis.

Germline trimming cut 2 bases from V and 4 bases from J; bases unmatched to any gene: 12. The CDR3 spans 17 residues. The germline CDR1 and CDR2 sequences are SGHDT and YYEEEE. This clonotype was picked up a small number of times. Its antigen is not identified. Together with thyroid ultrasound, orbital computed tomography, serum thyroxine and TRAb, clinical symptoms were used for diagnoses. Fresh 10 ml peripheral blood yielded PBMCs. General study points: Ophthalmopathy was model-predicted a median roughly six months pre-onset.

Using RNA transcripts as the source, TCR beta CDR3 regions were amplified. TCR CDR3 underwent first-round RT-PCR with the HTBI primer set. Each CDR3 protein is one row after TCRdb ran MiXCR on the multiplex PCR reads. The sample lists a few hundred thousand distinct CDR3 sequences; roughly a sixth were seen once. The sequence derives from a young woman with Graves' ophthalmopathy. The sample comprised blood. The J gene is TRBJ1-1, the V gene TRBV5-6, with TRBD1 identical over 9 bases. DNA of the CDR3: TGTGCCAGCAGCTTACTACAGGGGGCGAATCTGGGCACTGAAGCTTTCTTT. It codes for CASSLLQGANLGTEAFF.